One and the same sample provided the 15 T cell receptor beta chains below, sequenced in a study of blood T cell repertoires in COVID-19. Repertoires were generated with immunoSEQ multiplex PCR, while TCRdb's copy carries only in-frame clones and drops some. The sample carries approximately 300,000 clones, 88% recorded once. Source material: peripheral blood. All receptors derive from a woman in her fifties or sixties with active or convalescent COVID-19.

In the case of this clone: Other DNA sequences within the sample encode an identical CDR3. The chain joins TRBV30 to TRBJ2-7; D unresolved. Germline lookup yields CDR1 GTSNPN and CDR2 SVGIG (reference sequence). The CDR3 is 11 residues long. Trimming took 2 bases from V and 1 from J, leaving 3 bases between them. The CDR3 spells CAWSSSYEQYF. The CDR3 DNA is TGTGCCTGGAGTTCTTCCTACGAGCAGTACTTC.

The chain carries TRBV5-1 and TRBJ1-2; 11 bases match TRBD1. This CDR3 has 14 residues. V shed 3 bases, J shed 7 bases, and the junction held 5 bases outside the gene matches. Germline V gene lookup returns CDR1 SGHRS and CDR2 YFSETQ. The CDR3 DNA reads as TGCGCCAGCAGCTCGGGACAGGGGGTAGTTGGCTACACCTTC. It yields the protein CASSSGQGVVGYTF. Combining the CDR3 with reference TRBV5-1 and TRBJ1-2 gives the whole variable domain KAGVTQTPRYLIKTRGQQVTLSCSPISGHRSVSWYQQTPGQGLQFLFEYFSETQRNKGNFPGRFSGRQFSNSRSEMNVSTLELGDSALYLCASSSGQGVVGYTFGSGTRLTVV.

This clone has only one observation. The rearrangement joins TRBV4-1 to TRBJ1-2; the D is unclear. The CDR3 length is 13 residues. With 0 bases removed from V and 4 bases from J, the gap between germline ends came to 6 bases. CDR1 MGHRA and CDR2 YSYEKL come from the germline V gene. The chain's CDR3 is CASSQDSLYGYTF. The CDR3, as DNA: TGCGCCAGCAGCCAAGACTCTCTCTATGGCTACACCTTC.

This rearrangement joins TRBV24-1 to TRBJ1-4; no reliable D call. The CDR3 loop spans 13 amino acids. From germline, CDR1 is KGHDR and CDR2 SFDVKD. The ends were cut back, 9 bases at V and 4 bases at J, with 11 bases in the middle. In nucleotides, the CDR3 is TGTGCCACCCTACCCGAGGGTAATGAAAAACTGTTTTTT. It encodes CATLPEGNEKLFF.

The J gene is TRBJ1-1, the V gene TRBV12-3 or TRBV12-4; 7 bases align to TRBD1. The CDR3 spans 12 residues. V was clipped by 6 bases and J by 11 bases; unmatched bases: 9. The CDR3, as DNA: TGTGCCAGCAGGCCCCCTACAGGGGTCGCTTTCTTT. This codes for CASRPPTGVAFF.

The chain combines TRBV6-2 or TRBV6-3 with TRBJ1-1; D may be TRBD1 (6 bases). Germline V gives CDR1 MNHEY, CDR2 SVGEGT. Trimming shortened V by 4 bases and J by 5 bases, and 14 bases separated the two germline ends. The CDR3 covers 14 residues. The CDR3 DNA sequence: TGTGCCAGCAGTTTTACAGGGACGGGAACTGAAGCTTTCTTT. Its protein product is CASSFTGTGTEAFF.

The chain has TRBV19 and TRBJ2-7; D ambiguous. The ends were cut back, 5 bases at V and 4 bases at J, with 15 bases in the middle. Germline lookup yields CDR1 LNHDA and CDR2 SQIVND (reference sequence). The CDR3 consists of 14 residues. The CDR3 spells CASSLSPRMYEQYF. For the CDR3, the DNA is TGTGCCAGTAGTTTGTCCCCGAGAATGTACGAGCAGTACTTC.

The V gene is TRBV13, the J gene TRBJ1-1; tentative D call: TRBD1 (5 bases). There are 15 residues in the CDR3. In germline, CDR1 is PRHDT, CDR2 FYEKMQ (reference sequence). V lost 1 base and J lost 3, with 12 bases in between. The CDR3 spells CASSLDGREDTEAFF. CDR3 coding DNA: TGTGCCAGCAGCTTAGACGGCAGGGAGGACACTGAAGCTTTCTTT.

The J gene is TRBJ2-3, the V gene TRBV19; TRBD2 matches at 10 bases. In germline, CDR1 is LNHDA, CDR2 SQIVND (reference sequence). With 5 bases clipped from V and 6 bases from J, the junction kept 11 bases outside the gene matches. This CDR3 has 16 residues. CDR3 protein: CASSVQREGPLDTQYF. The CDR3 region has the DNA TGTGCCAGTAGTGTTCAGCGGGAGGGCCCACTGGATACGCAGTATTTT.

The chain is built from TRBV3-1 (or the pseudogene TRBV3-2) and TRBJ2-7, with TRBD2 matching over 14 bases. With 5 bases clipped from V and 3 bases from J, the junction kept 6 bases outside the gene matches. Germline CDR1 reads LGHDT; CDR2 reads YNNKEL (reference sequence). The CDR3 has 16 amino acids. The CDR3 DNA reads as TGTGCCAGCAGCGGGACTAGCGGGGGAGTGAACTACGAGCAGTACTTC. This encodes CASSGTSGGVNYEQYF.

The CDR3 here is CASREGGVGTGELFF. CDR3 nucleotides: TGTGCCAGCCGGGAGGGGGGAGTGGGCACCGGGGAGCTGTTTTTT. The chain combines TRBV19 with TRBJ2-2; 8 bases agree with TRBD2. Germline CDR1 is LNHDA and CDR2 is SQIVND (reference sequence). The CDR3 loop spans 15 amino acids. Trimming took 9 bases from V and 4 from J; bases not matched to a gene: 10.

This clone is a singleton in its sample. The chain joins TRBV7-9 to TRBJ2-1, with a weak D call TRBD2 (5 bases). The CDR3 is made up of 14 amino acids. V lost 0 bases to trimming and J lost 8 bases, with 11 bases between them. CDR1 SEHNR and CDR2 FQNEAQ come from the germline V gene (reference sequence). CDR3 DNA sequence: TGTGCCAGCAGCTTAGCTTATGGAGGAGATGAGCAGTTCTTC. Translation: CASSLAYGGDEQFF.

CDR3 amino acids: CASSFGGFTGELFF. The CDR3 DNA sequence: TGTGCCAGCAGCTTTGGCGGGTTTACCGGGGAGCTGTTTTTT. The rearrangement links TRBV11-2 to TRBJ2-2; perhaps TRBD2 as D (5 bases). The CDR3 consists of 14 residues. Deletions cut 3 bases from V and 5 bases from J, with 10 bases between. Per the germline V gene, CDR1 is SGHAT and CDR2 is FQNNGV.

The CDR3 sequence is CASSLGHSMNTEAFF. The CDR3 DNA sequence: TGTGCCAGCAGCTTAGGCCACTCAATGAACACTGAAGCTTTCTTT. The chain has TRBV11-2 and TRBJ1-1; D unresolved. V shed 1 base and J shed 0 bases, with 9 bases lying between them. The CDR3 has 15 residues. Germline V CDR1 and CDR2: SGHAT, FQNNGV.

The chain couples TRBV6-5 to TRBJ2-5, with D perhaps TRBD1 (5 bases). CDR1 is MNHEY and CDR2 is SVGAGI in the germline V gene. This CDR3 spans 15 amino acids. Deletions cut 2 bases from V and 4 bases from J, with 14 bases between. The DNA for the CDR3 is TGTGCCAGCAGTTACATGGGGAAGGGGCCAGAGACCCAGTACTTC. It specifies CASSYMGKGPETQYF.